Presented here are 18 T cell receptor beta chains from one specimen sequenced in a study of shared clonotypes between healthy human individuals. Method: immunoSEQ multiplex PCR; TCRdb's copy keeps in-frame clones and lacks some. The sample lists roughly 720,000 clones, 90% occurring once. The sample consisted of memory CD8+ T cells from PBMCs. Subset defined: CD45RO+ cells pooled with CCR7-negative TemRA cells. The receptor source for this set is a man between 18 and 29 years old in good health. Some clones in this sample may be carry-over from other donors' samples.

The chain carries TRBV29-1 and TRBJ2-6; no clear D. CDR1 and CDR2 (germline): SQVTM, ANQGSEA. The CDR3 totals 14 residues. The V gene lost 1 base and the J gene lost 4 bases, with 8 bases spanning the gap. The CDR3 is CSVEVRAGANVLTF. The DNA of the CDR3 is TGCAGCGTTGAAGTCCGGGCCGGGGCCAACGTCCTGACTTTC.

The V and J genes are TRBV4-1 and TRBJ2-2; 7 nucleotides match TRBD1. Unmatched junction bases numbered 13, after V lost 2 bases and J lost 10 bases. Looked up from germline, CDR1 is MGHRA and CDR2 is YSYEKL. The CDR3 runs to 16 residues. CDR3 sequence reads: CASSQLTPTGVEELFF. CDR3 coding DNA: TGCGCCAGCAGCCAACTCACACCTACAGGGGTGGAGGAGCTGTTTTTT.

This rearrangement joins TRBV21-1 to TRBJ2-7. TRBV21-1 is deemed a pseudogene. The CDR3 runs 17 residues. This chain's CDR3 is CASSKQKRAEGPYEQYF. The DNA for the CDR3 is TGTGCCAGCAGCAAGCAAAAGAGGGCAGAGGGGCCCTACGAGCAGTACTTC.

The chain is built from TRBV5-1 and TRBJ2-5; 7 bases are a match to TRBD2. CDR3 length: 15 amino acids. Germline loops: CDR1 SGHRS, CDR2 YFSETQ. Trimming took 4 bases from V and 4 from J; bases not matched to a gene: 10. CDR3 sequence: CASSPWGGIGETQYF. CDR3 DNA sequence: TGCGCCAGCAGCCCATGGGGGGGTATAGGAGAGACCCAGTACTTC.

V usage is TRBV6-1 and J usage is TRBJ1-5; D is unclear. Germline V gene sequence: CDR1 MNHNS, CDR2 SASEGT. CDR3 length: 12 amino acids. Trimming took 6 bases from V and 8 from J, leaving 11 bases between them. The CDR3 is CASRANSEPQHF. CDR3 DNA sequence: TGTGCCAGCAGGGCGAATAGTGAGCCCCAGCATTTT.

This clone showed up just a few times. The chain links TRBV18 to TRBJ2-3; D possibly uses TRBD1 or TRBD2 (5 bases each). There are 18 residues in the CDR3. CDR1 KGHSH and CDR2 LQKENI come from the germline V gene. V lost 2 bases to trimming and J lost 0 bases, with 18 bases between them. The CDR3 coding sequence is TGTGCCAGCTCACCAAGGGGCGGGTCCACTCCTAGCACAGATACGCAGTATTTT. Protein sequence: CASSPRGGSTPSTDTQYF.

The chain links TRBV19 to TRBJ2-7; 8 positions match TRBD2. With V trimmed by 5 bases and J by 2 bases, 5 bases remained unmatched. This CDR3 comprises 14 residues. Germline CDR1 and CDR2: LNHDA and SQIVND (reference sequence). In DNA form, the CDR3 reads TGTGCCAGTAGTTTTAGCGGGATCACCTACGAGCAGTACTTC. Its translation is CASSFSGITYEQYF.

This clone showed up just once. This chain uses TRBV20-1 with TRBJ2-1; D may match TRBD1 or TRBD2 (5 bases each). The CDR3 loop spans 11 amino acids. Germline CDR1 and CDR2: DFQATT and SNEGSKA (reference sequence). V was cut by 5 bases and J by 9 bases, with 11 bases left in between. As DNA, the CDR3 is TGCAGTGCTGGGGGAAGGGCTGAGCAGTTCTTC. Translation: CSAGGRAEQFF.

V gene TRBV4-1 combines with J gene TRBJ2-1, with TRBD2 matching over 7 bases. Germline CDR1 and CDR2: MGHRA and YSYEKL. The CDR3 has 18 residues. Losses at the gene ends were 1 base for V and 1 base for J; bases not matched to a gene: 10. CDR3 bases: TGCGCCAGCAGCCAAGGTCCTGGGAGGGAGTCATCCTACAATGAGCAGTTCTTC. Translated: CASSQGPGRESSYNEQFF.

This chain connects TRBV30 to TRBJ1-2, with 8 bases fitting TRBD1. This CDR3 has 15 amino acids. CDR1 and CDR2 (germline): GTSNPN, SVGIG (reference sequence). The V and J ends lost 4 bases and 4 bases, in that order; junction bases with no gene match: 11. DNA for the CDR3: TGTGCCTGGAAGGGGGTAGGACAGGGACTCTATGGCTACACCTTC. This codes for CAWKGVGQGLYGYTF.

The CDR3 sequence: CAWSEARNQPQHF. In nucleotides, the CDR3 is TGTGCCTGGAGTGAAGCCAGGAATCAGCCCCAGCATTTT. V is TRBV30 and J is TRBJ1-5; no clear D. V lost 1 base, J lost 4 bases, and 8 bases lay in between. CDR3 size: 13 residues. Germline V gives CDR1 GTSNPN, CDR2 SVGIG (reference sequence).

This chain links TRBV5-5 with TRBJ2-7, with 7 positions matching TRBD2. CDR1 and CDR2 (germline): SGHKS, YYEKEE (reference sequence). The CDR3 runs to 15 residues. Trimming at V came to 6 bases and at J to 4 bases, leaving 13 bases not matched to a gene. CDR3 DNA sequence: TGTGCCAGCAAGATCCCTGGCGGGAGCAGGTACGAGCAGTACTTC. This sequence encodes CASKIPGGSRYEQYF.

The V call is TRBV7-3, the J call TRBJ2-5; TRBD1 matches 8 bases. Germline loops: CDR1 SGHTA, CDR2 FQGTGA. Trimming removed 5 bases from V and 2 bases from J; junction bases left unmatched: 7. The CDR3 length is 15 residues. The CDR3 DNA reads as TGTGCCAGCAGCCCAGGGACAGGCGATCAAGAGACCCAGTACTTC. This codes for CASSPGTGDQETQYF.

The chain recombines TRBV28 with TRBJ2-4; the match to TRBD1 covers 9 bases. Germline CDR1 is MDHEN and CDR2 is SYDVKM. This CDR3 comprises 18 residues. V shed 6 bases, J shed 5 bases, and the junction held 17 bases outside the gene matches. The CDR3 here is CASRAGVRDREAQNIQYF. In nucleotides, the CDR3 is TGTGCCAGCAGGGCGGGGGTTCGGGACAGGGAGGCCCAAAACATTCAGTACTTC. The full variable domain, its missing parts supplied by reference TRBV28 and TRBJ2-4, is DVKVTQSSRYLVKRTGEKVFLECVQDMDHENMFWYRQDPGLGLRLIYFSYDVKMKEKGDIPEGYSVSREKKERFSLILESASTNQTSMYLCASRAGVRDREAQNIQYFGAGTRLSVL.

CDR3 in DNA: TGTGCCAGCAGCTTAGATCGGGTTGGGATGGATGGCTACACCTTC. This encodes CASSLDRVGMDGYTF. This chain joins TRBV11-2 and TRBJ1-2; D unresolved. In germline, CDR1 is SGHAT, CDR2 FQNNGV. The CDR3 length is 15 residues. With 0 bases removed from V and 6 bases from J, the gap between germline ends came to 14 bases.

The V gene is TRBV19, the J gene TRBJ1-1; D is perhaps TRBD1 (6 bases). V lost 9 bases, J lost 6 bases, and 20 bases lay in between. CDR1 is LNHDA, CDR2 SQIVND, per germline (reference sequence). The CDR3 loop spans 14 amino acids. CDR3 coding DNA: TGTGCCAGCCGGTTTGGGGGGCTCCTGCCTGAAGCTTTCTTT. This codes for CASRFGGLLPEAFF.

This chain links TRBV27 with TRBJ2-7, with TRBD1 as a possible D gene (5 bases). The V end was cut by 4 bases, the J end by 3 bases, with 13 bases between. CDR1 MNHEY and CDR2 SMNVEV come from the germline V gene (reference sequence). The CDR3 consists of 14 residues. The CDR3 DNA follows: TGTGCCAGCAGTTCTATGAGTCAGGGCTACGAGCAGTACTTC. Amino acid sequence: CASSSMSQGYEQYF.

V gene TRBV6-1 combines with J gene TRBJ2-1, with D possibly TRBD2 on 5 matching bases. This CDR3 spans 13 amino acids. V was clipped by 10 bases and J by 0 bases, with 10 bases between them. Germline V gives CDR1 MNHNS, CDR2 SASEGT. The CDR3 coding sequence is TGTGCCACAACTAGGAGCTCCTACAATGAGCAGTTCTTC. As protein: CATTRSSYNEQFF.